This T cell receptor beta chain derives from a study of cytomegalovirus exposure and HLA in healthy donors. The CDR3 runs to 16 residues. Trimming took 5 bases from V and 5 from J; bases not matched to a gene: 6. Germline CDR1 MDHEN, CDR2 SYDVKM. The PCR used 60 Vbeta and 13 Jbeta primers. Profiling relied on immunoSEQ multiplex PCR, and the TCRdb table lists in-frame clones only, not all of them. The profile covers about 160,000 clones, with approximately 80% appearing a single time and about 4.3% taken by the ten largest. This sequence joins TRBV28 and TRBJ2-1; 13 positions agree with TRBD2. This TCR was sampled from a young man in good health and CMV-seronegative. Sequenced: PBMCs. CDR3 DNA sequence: TGTGCCAGCAGTAGGGGTGGACTAGCGGGAGACAATGAGCAGTTCTTC. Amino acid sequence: CASSRGGLAGDNEQFF.